The present T cell receptor (beta chain) was sequenced within a study of cytomegalovirus exposure and HLA in healthy donors. Findings and limits, study-wide: In an earlier analysis, in approximately 630 donors, most V segments appeared productive either ~90% or ~30% of the time. In a later analysis, V- and J-gene trimming of beta chains associated with a DCLRE1C missense variant, replicated independently.

CDR1 is MNHEY, CDR2 SVGAGI, per germline. The CDR3 length is 16 residues. V lost 2 bases and J lost 4; bases outside the gene matches: 7. Worth noting for this clone: Its target is not known.

With 60 Vbeta and 13 Jbeta primers, the PCR was carried out. Here immunoSEQ multiplex PCR was the method, and the copy in TCRdb shows in-frame clones only, minus some. The data show about 140,000 clones, 80% seen once. The chain links TRBV6-5 to TRBJ2-3, with 9 positions matching TRBD2. This TCR was sampled from a man aged 40-49 years in good health and CMV-seronegative. The sequencing sample was made of PBMCs. CDR3 in DNA: TGTGCCAGCAGTTACCTTTCGCGGGGGGGTCCAGATACGCAGTATTTT. Translation gives CASSYLSRGGPDTQYF.